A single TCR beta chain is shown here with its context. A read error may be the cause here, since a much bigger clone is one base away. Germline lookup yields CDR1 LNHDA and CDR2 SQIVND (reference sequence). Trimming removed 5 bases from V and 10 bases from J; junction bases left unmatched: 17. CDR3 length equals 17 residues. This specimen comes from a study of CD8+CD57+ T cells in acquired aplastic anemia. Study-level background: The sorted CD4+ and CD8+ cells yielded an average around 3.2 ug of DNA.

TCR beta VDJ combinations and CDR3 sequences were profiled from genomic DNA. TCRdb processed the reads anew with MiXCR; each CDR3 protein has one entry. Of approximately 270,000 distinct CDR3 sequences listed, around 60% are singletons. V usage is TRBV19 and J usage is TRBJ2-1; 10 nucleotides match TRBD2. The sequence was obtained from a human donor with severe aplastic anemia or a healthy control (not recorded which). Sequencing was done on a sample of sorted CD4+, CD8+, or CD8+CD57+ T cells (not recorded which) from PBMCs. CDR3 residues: CASSRGTSEYSSHEQFF. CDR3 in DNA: TGTGCCAGTAGTCGTGGGACTAGCGAGTATTCATCACACGAGCAGTTCTTC.